The 17 T cell receptor beta chains in this list originate from one sample, sequenced in a study of cytomegalovirus exposure and HLA in healthy donors. The primer mix had 60 Vbeta and 13 Jbeta primers. TCRdb's copy holds only in-frame clones and misses some; the assay was immunoSEQ multiplex PCR. The sample contains 190,000 or so clones, 80% of which appear only once. Specimen: PBMCs. Every receptor here comes from a boy aged 10-17 years in good health and CMV-seronegative.

This chain links TRBV5-6 with TRBJ2-7; D is unclear. The CDR3 contains 12 residues. The ends were cut back, 0 bases at V and 3 bases at J, with 4 bases in the middle. Germline V CDR1 and CDR2: SGHDT, YYEEEE. DNA for the CDR3: TGTGCCAGCAGCTTGGGGCTCTACGAGCAGTACTTC. Encoded protein: CASSLGLYEQYF.

This sequence joins TRBV7-2 and TRBJ2-4; TRBD1 might be the D (6 bases). This CDR3 is 16 amino acids long. Germline assignment: CDR1 SGHTA and CDR2 FQGNSA. The V gene lost 0 bases and the J gene lost 3 bases, with 12 bases spanning the gap. CDR3 sequence (DNA): TGTGCCAGCAGCTTAGCGCTGAGGGGGAGCAAAAACATTCAGTACTTC. This codes for CASSLALRGSKNIQYF.

V gene TRBV7-3 combines with J gene TRBJ2-1; D is possibly TRBD2 (5 bases). The CDR3 loop spans 14 amino acids. Trimming cost V 5 bases and J 7 bases, with 15 bases left between them. Germline assignment: CDR1 SGHTA and CDR2 FQGTGA. This CDR3 reads CASSAVFGENEQFF. The CDR3 DNA reads as TGTGCCAGCAGCGCCGTATTTGGGGAGAATGAGCAGTTCTTC.

The chain employs TRBV5-5 and TRBJ1-2; 8 bases agree with TRBD1. The CDR3 covers 14 residues. After removal of 0 bases from V and 6 bases from J, the junction contained 4 bases not matched to a gene. CDR1 and CDR2 from the germline V gene are SGHKS and YYEKEE (reference sequence). The CDR3 reads CASSLDRGADGYTF. As DNA, the CDR3 is TGTGCCAGCAGCTTGGACAGGGGGGCTGATGGCTACACCTTC. Filled out from reference TRBV5-5 and TRBJ1-2, the complete variable domain reads DAGVTQSPTHLIKTRGQQVTLRCSPISGHKSVSWYQQVLGQGPQFIFQYYEKEERGRGNFPDRFSARQFPNYSSELNVNALLLGDSALYLCASSLDRGADGYTFGSGTRLTVV.

The chain is built from TRBV7-8 and TRBJ2-7; TRBD2 might be the D (6 bases). The CDR3 spans 14 residues. V lost 7 bases and J 2 bases, leaving 15 bases between the germline ends. The germline V gene encodes CDR1 SGHVS and CDR2 FQNEAQ. The CDR3 loop reads CASTLRRGPYEQYF. In DNA, the CDR3 is TGTGCCAGCACCCTACGGAGGGGACCCTACGAGCAGTACTTC.

The rearrangement uses TRBV6-1 and TRBJ2-1; TRBD1 matches 7 bases. J was trimmed by 6 bases and V by 6 bases; bases with no gene match: 5. This CDR3 has 13 residues. Germline V gives CDR1 MNHNS, CDR2 SASEGT. CDR3 nucleotides: TGTGCCAGCAGGCTAACAGGGGCCAATGAGCAGTTCTTC. Encoded protein: CASRLTGANEQFF.

This chain links TRBV30 with TRBJ1-4; the D gene is possibly TRBD1 (6 bases). The CDR3 consists of 15 residues. Germline V gene sequence: CDR1 GTSNPN, CDR2 SVGIG (reference sequence). V lost 5 bases to trimming and J lost 4 bases, with 17 bases between them. CDR3 sequence (DNA): TGTGCCTGGGGGGCAGGGACAAAATTTAATGAAAAACTGTTTTTT. The encoded protein is CAWGAGTKFNEKLFF.

This chain uses TRBV30 with TRBJ2-7, with 11 bases fitting TRBD2. Unmatched junction bases numbered 7, after V lost 1 base and J lost 2 bases. The CDR3 covers 16 residues. Germline lookup yields CDR1 GTSNPN and CDR2 SVGIG (reference sequence). The CDR3 DNA is TGTGCCTGGAGTGAGGGACTAGCGGCTGATACCTACGAGCAGTACTTC. This sequence encodes CAWSEGLAADTYEQYF.

This clone was counted only a few times. The CDR3 region is CASSQDLGGDRSYEQYF. The CDR3 nucleotides read TGTGCCAGCAGCCAAGATCTGGGAGGAGATCGCTCCTACGAGCAGTACTTC. The V call is TRBV4-2, the J call TRBJ2-7, with TRBD2 as a possible D gene (6 bases). CDR3 length: 17 residues. The germline gives CDR1 LGHNA, CDR2 YNFKEQ. With 0 bases removed from V and 0 bases from J, the gap between germline ends came to 15 bases.

The chain recombines TRBV4-3 with TRBJ2-7; 8 positions match TRBD2. V gave up 0 bases and J gave up 2 bases; unmatched junction bases: 3. Germline CDR1 is LGHNA and CDR2 is YSLEER. The CDR3 is 15 residues long. The CDR3 coding sequence is TGCGCCAGCAGCCAAGAAAGAGCGGGAGCCTACGAGCAGTACTTC. This codes for CASSQERAGAYEQYF.

This rearrangement joins TRBV27 to TRBJ1-6; D is perhaps TRBD1 (6 bases). Per the germline V gene, CDR1 is MNHEY and CDR2 is SMNVEV (reference sequence). The CDR3 length is 16 residues. Deletions cut 5 bases from V and 4 bases from J, with 15 bases between. The CDR3 bases are TGTGCCAGCAGTCTTTCGGGACAATGGTATAATTCACCCCTCCACTTT. This translates into CASSLSGQWYNSPLHF.

Turning to this clone: The CDR3 does not close with the conserved phenylalanine or tryptophan, likely indicating a read error. The DNA is omitted, as the CDR3 cannot be located on it reliably, and the CDR3 follows TCRdb's listing. The genes are TRBV7-9 and TRBJ2-7; the table gives TRBD2 as D, unverified against the DNA. Germline CDR1 reads SEHNR; CDR2 reads FQNEAQ (reference sequence). The CDR3 is made up of 12 amino acids, end residues included. CDR3 in amino acids: CASSLGGGDPAE.

The J gene is TRBJ2-3, the V gene TRBV7-2, with TRBD2 identical over 7 bases. The CDR3 runs 14 residues. J gave up 7 bases and V 5 bases, and 9 bases lay outside the gene matches. Germline assignment: CDR1 SGHTA and CDR2 FQGNSA. The CDR3 loop is CASSTSAIGYTQYF. DNA for the CDR3: TGTGCCAGCAGCACTAGCGCCATCGGGTATACGCAGTATTTT.

This clone has only one observation. CDR3 sequence: CASSLEAAREAFF. The CDR3 DNA sequence: TGTGCCAGCAGCTTGGAGGCCGCGAGGGAAGCTTTCTTT. This chain uses TRBV5-4 with TRBJ1-1; D call uncertain. Per the germline V gene, CDR1 is SGHNT and CDR2 is YYREEE (reference sequence). CDR3 length: 13 residues. With 0 bases removed from V and 8 bases from J, the gap between germline ends came to 11 bases.

A single count supports this clone. The rearrangement uses TRBV4-3 and TRBJ2-1; maybe TRBD2 (5 bases). CDR3 length: 16 amino acids. Trimming shortened V by 0 bases and J by 3 bases, and 12 bases separated the two germline ends. Germline V gene data show CDR1 as LGHNA and CDR2 as YSLEER. CDR3 sequence (DNA): TGCGCCAGCAGCCAAGATCCCCTAGCCCGCTACAATGAGCAGTTCTTC. Protein: CASSQDPLARYNEQFF.

The chain links TRBV18 to TRBJ1-1; D possibly corresponds to TRBD1 (6 bases). CDR1 and CDR2 from the germline V gene are KGHSH and LQKENI. The CDR3 runs 16 residues. The germline V and J ends were trimmed by 3 bases and 1 base, with 15 bases remaining between them. The CDR3 DNA is TGTGCCAGCTCACCCCCGGGGGGCAGGGGGAACACTGAAGCTTTCTTT. Its protein product is CASSPPGGRGNTEAFF.

This sequence joins TRBV25-1 and TRBJ1-2; 7 bases line up with TRBD1. This CDR3 is 14 amino acids long. J gave up 3 bases and V 1 base, and 2 bases lay outside the gene matches. Germline V CDR1 and CDR2: MGHDK, SYGVNS. As DNA, the CDR3 is TGTGCCAGCAGTGAATCCGGGACAGACTATGGCTACACCTTC. Amino acids: CASSESGTDYGYTF.